This TCR beta chain is from a study of post-analysis software for immune sequencing data. CDR1 is ENHRY, CDR2 SYGVKD, per germline. V dropped 0 bases and J dropped 2 bases, with 9 bases sitting between them. The CDR3 runs 15 residues. This clonotype was seen a few times. Its specificity is not known. Unique molecular identifiers were built into the TCR beta cDNA libraries. Yield was roughly 0.5 million cDNA molecules from approximately 0.91 to 9.4 million T cells. Each CDR3 protein is one row after TCRdb ran MiXCR on the PCR reads. The sample has about 400,000 distinct CDR3 sequences, roughly 30% seen once. Study-level points and caveats: Among roughly 5 TRBV segments more frequent in patients than controls were TRBV5-6, TRBV5-1 and TRBV20-1.

The gene calls are TRBV10-3 and TRBJ2-3, with TRBD2 as a possible D gene (6 bases). This clonotype was obtained from a girl between 5 and 17 years old with multiple sclerosis. Sequenced sample: blood. The CDR3 bases are TGTGCCATCAGTGAGTCGATAGCGGACACAGATACGCAGTATTTT. Encoded protein: CAISESIADTDTQYF.